This TCR beta chain emerged from a study of beta chain features in type 1 diabetes. Notes on the study in general: The study found fewer insertions and more deletions at VDJ junctions in type 1 diabetes patients. Moderate but significant shortening of TCRB CDR3s was recorded in all four CD4+ subsets from Type 1 diabetes patients.

Isolated RNA was reverse transcribed in full, so expressed TCRB transcripts were sequenced. Libraries were prepared by immunoSEQ multiplex PCR; TCRdb keeps only in-frame clonotypes and omits some of them. Of 150,000 to 200,000 clones detected, almost 65% appear once; the ten largest clones hold around 0.096%. This CDR3 is built from 12 residues. In germline, CDR1 is SQVTM, CDR2 ANQGSEA. The V gene lost 4 bases and the J gene lost 2 bases, with 8 bases spanning the gap. Note on this clone: Its antigen is unidentified.

This TCR derives from a young man with type 1 diabetes. The chain recombines TRBV29-1 with TRBJ1-2, with D unclear. Sequenced sample: naive CD4+ T cells from blood. CDR3: CSVGERNYGYTF. The DNA of the CDR3 is TGCAGCGTTGGGGAACGGAACTATGGCTACACCTTC. Variable domain in full (rest from reference TRBV29-1 and TRBJ1-2): SAVISQKPSRDICQRGTSLTIQCQVDSQVTMMFWYRQQPGQSLTLIATANQGSEATYESGFVIDKFPISRPNLTFSTLTVSNMSPEDSSIYLCSVGERNYGYTFGSGTRLTVV.